The entry below gives a single T cell receptor beta chain sequence along with its context. The antigen is undetermined. CDR1 is SGHDT and CDR2 is YYEEEE in the germline V gene. Trimming removed 1 base from V and 3 bases from J, with 10 bases in between. CDR3 length equals 14 residues. The data belong to a study of cytomegalovirus exposure and HLA in healthy donors. The donors were healthy bone marrow donors. Vbeta (60) and Jbeta (13) primers were used in the PCR. The repertoire was sequenced with immunoSEQ multiplex PCR; TCRdb's copy has only in-frame clones and lacks some. Of 150,000 to 200,000 clones listed, 77% are singletons. Study-wide findings and caveats: Listed as cytomegalovirus-associated were 150 to 200 TCR beta chains. An analysis done earlier found most TCR beta V segments productive about 87% or about 30% of the time.

The sequencing sample was made of PBMCs. The V gene is TRBV5-6, the J gene TRBJ2-5, with a possible D match to TRBD2 (5 bases). The receptor was derived from a woman aged 25 to 39 in good health and CMV-seronegative. The CDR3 reads CASSLRGGEETQYF. In nucleotides, the CDR3 is TGTGCCAGCAGCTTGCGGGGTGGGGAAGAGACCCAGTACTTC. The full variable domain, in which reference TRBV5-6 and TRBJ2-5 provide the parts outside the CDR3, is DAGVTQSPTHLIKTRGQQVTLRCSPKSGHDTVSWYQQALGQGPQFIFQYYEEEERQRGNFPDRFSGHQFPNYSSELNVNALLLGDSALYLCASSLRGGEETQYFGPGTRLLVL.